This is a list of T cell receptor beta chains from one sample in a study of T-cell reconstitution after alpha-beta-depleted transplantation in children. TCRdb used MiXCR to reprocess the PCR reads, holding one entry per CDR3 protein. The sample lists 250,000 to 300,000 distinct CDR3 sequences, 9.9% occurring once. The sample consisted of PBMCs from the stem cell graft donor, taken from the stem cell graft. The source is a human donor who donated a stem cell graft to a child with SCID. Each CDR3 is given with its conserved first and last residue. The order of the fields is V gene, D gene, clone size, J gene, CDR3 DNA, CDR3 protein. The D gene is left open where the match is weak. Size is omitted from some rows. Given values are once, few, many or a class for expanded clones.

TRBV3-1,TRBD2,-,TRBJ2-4,TGTGCCAGCAGCGGTAGCGGGGGGCACCATCGGGTAGCCAAAAACATTCAGTACTTC,CASSGSGGHHRVAKNIQYF
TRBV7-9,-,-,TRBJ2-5,TGTGCCAGCACGTTTTCAGAAGAGACCCAGTACTTC,CASTFSEETQYF
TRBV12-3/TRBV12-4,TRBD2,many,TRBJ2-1,TGTGCCAGCAGCCTTAGCGGGGGGCCTTACAATGAGCAGTTCTTC,CASSLSGGPYNEQFF
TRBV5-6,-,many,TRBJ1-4,TGTGCCAGCAGCTCAGGTATCCCGGGATATGAAAAACTGTTTTTT,CASSSGIPGYEKLFF
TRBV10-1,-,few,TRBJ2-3,TGCGCCAGCAGTGAGTCGATGGATACGCAGTATTTT,CASSESMDTQYF
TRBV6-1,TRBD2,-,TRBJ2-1,TGTGCCAGCAGTGTGCGGGGGGACTCCTACAATGAGCAGTTCTTC,CASSVRGDSYNEQFF
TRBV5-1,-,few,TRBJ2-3,TGCGCCAGCAGCTTGGAAGGGGCCCTCGGGCAACTCACAGATACGCAGTATTTT,CASSLEGALGQLTDTQYF
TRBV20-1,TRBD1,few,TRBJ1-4,TGCAGTGCTCCAAGGACAGGAGAGAATGAAAAACTGTTTTTT,CSAPRTGENEKLFF
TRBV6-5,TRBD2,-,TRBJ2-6,TGTGCCAGCAGTTATCGGGGGGCTGGGGCCAACGTCCTGACTTTC,CASSYRGAGANVLTF
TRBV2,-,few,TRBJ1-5,TGTGCCAGCAGGACGGGGCAGGATCGTCAGCCCCAGCATTTT,CASRTGQDRQPQHF
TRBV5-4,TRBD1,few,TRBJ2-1,TGTGCCACCGCTACGGACAGGGTAAGAGAGCAGTTCTTC,CATATDRVREQFF
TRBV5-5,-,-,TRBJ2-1,TGTGCCAGCAGAAAGGGCAATGAGCAGTTCTTC,CASRKGNEQFF
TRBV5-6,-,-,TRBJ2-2,TGTGCCAGCGGCCCCCGGCTAAACAGCGGGGAGCTGTTTTTT,CASGPRLNSGELFF
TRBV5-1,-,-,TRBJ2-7,TGCGCCAGCAGCCCGTCCTACAGGGAGGAATGGTACTTC,CASSPSYREEWYF
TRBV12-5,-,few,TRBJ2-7,TGTGCTAGTGGTTTGGTGCCCAACGAGCAGTACTTC,CASGLVPNEQYF
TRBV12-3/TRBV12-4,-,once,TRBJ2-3,TGTGCCAGCAGCCTCAACCGGATGGCAGATACGCAGTATTTT,CASSLNRMADTQYF
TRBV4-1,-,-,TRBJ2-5,TGCGCCAGCAGCCAAGGGACAGTACCAAAAGAGACCCAGTACTTC,CASSQGTVPKETQYF
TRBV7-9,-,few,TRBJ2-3,TGTGCCAGCACCTCGAGGGATCTAACTAGCACAGATACGCAGTATTTT,CASTSRDLTSTDTQYF
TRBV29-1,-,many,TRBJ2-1,TGCAGCGTTGTGGCAGGAGGCAGGAATGAGCAGTTCTTC,CSVVAGGRNEQFF
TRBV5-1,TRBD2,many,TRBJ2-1,TGCGCCAGCAGCGCGTTCCCCGGGACTAGCCTTTACAATGAGCAGTTCTTC,CASSAFPGTSLYNEQFF
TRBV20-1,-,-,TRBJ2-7,TGCAGTGCTAGTAGAGGGGGAGATTACGAGCAGTACTTC,CSASRGGDYEQYF
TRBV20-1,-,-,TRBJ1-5,TGCAGTGCTAGAGATATGGGTAGCAATCAGCCCCAGCATTTT,CSARDMGSNQPQHF
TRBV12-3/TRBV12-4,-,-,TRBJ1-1,TGTGCCAGCAGTTTAACCCACGTTGAAGCTTTCTTT,CASSLTHVEAFF
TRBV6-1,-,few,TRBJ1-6,TGTGCCAGCAGCAGGGAGACAGGATATTCACCCCTCCACTTT,CASSRETGYSPLHF
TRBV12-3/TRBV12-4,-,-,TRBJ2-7,TGTGCCAGCAGTTACGGGGGTCCCTACGAGCAGTACTTC,CASSYGGPYEQYF